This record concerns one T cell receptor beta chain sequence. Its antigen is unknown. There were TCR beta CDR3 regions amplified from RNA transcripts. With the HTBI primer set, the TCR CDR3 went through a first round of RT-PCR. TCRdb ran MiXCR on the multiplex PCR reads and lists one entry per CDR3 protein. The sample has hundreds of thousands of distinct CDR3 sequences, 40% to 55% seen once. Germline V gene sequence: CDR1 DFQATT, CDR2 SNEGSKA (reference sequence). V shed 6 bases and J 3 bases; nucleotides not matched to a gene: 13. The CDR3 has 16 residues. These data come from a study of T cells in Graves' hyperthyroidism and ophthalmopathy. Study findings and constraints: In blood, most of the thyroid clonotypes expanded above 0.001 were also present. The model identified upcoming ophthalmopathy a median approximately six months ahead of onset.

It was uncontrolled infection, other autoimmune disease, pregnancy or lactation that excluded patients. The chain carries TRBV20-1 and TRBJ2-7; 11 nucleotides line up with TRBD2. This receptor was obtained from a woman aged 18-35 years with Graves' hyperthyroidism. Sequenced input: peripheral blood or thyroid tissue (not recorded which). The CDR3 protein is CSAIKTSGNHYYEQYF. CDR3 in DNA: TGCAGTGCAATAAAGACTAGCGGGAATCATTACTACGAGCAGTACTTC.